The 26 T cell receptor beta chains reported below all come from one sample, sequenced in a study of post-analysis software for immune sequencing data. Their antigens remain unidentified. Unique molecular identifiers tagged the TCR beta cDNA libraries. TCRdb analysed the PCR reads with MiXCR anew, one entry per CDR3 protein. The sample includes about 820,000 distinct CDR3 sequences, 53% of them seen just once. Overall study results and limits: Among 5 or 6 TRBV segments more frequent in patients than controls were TRBV5-6, TRBV5-1 and TRBV20-1.

Source material: blood. These receptors were taken from a girl aged 5-17 years with multiple sclerosis.

Comments on this clonotype: Germline is not matched at one junction end, which may reflect a read error. The CDR3 here is CASRILSTDTRYF. The CDR3 nucleotides read TGTGCCAGCAGAATACTAAGCACAGATACGCGGTATTTT. J is TRBJ2-3 and V is TRBV6-2 or TRBV6-3; D ambiguous. The CDR3 length is 13 residues. Germline V lookup: CDR1 MNHEY, CDR2 SVGEGT.

The chain carries TRBV13 and TRBJ2-5, with a tentative D call TRBD1 (6 bases). The CDR3 covers 14 residues. Germline lookup yields CDR1 PRHDT and CDR2 FYEKMQ (reference sequence). Trimming cost V 5 bases and J 4 bases, with 14 bases left between them. The CDR3 DNA sequence: TGTGCCAGCAGCCGCAGGGGAGTAGGAGAGACCCAGTACTTC. Protein: CASSRRGVGETQYF.

The rearrangement links TRBV5-1 to TRBJ1-2; possible D gene TRBD1, 5 bases. The CDR3 loop spans 14 amino acids. The V end lost 0 bases, the J end lost 11 bases, and 17 bases lay between the germline ends. The germline gives CDR1 SGHRS, CDR2 YFSETQ. The CDR3 DNA sequence: TGCGCCAGCAGCTTGGCTCCGGGGGACGCGAGGTACACCTTC. This encodes CASSLAPGDARYTF.

J is TRBJ2-7 and V is TRBV4-1; the D gene is possibly TRBD1 (5 bases). The DNA end favors TRBJ2-5, so the J call may be wrong. The germline gives CDR1 MGHRA, CDR2 YSYEKL. The CDR3 is made up of 16 amino acids. The CDR3 bases are TGCGCCAGCAGCCAAGATCGTGGTAAAGGGGAAGAGACCCAGTACTTC. As protein: CASSQDRGKGEETQYF.

The chain links TRBV5-1 to TRBJ2-7, with 10 bases lining up with TRBD2. The CDR3 is made up of 20 amino acids. After removal of 5 bases from V and 0 bases from J, the junction contained 20 bases not matched to a gene. CDR1 and CDR2 from the germline V gene are SGHRS and YFSETQ. CDR3 residues: CASRFEPTTSGRSSSYEQYF. CDR3 nucleotide sequence: TGCGCCAGCAGATTTGAGCCTACGACTAGCGGGCGAAGTAGCTCCTACGAGCAGTACTTC.

This clonotype was observed a few times. The chain uses TRBV20-1 and TRBJ1-6; TRBD1 agrees at 7 bases. The length of the CDR3 is 14 residues. Per the germline V gene, CDR1 is DFQATT and CDR2 is SNEGSKA (reference sequence). V shed 6 bases and J 9 bases; nucleotides not matched to a gene: 11. The CDR3 loop reads CSATRQGRGSPLHF. CDR3 nucleotides: TGCAGTGCCACCCGACAGGGTAGAGGTTCACCCCTCCACTTT.

For the CDR3, the DNA is TGTGCCAGCAGGGGGGGGAGGACCTACGAGCAGTACTTC. Its protein is CASRGGRTYEQYF. V gene TRBV27 combines with J gene TRBJ2-7, with 7 bases aligning to TRBD2. Germline CDR1 MNHEY, CDR2 SMNVEV (reference sequence). Trimming at V came to 6 bases and at J to 2 bases, leaving 4 bases not matched to a gene. This CDR3 spans 13 amino acids.

This chain joins TRBV6-6 and TRBJ2-1; D gene unclear. The CDR3 contains 12 residues. The germline V and J ends were trimmed by 6 bases and 6 bases, with 9 bases remaining between them. CDR1 and CDR2 from the germline V gene are MNHNY and SVGAGI (reference sequence). Here the CDR3 DNA reads TGTGCCAGCAGCGACTTTGGCAATGAGCAGTTCTTC. Translating it yields CASSDFGNEQFF.

This clonotype was counted a few times. This chain connects TRBV6-2 or TRBV6-3 to TRBJ2-5; TRBD1 matches 7 bases. The CDR3 contains 15 residues. Germline V gene sequence: CDR1 MNHEY, CDR2 SVGEGT. V was pared by 1 base and J by 5 bases, with 7 bases of the junction left unmatched. The CDR3 coding sequence is TGTGCCAGCAGTTACTTGGGACAGAGCCACGAGACCCAGTACTTC. Amino acids: CASSYLGQSHETQYF.

The J gene is TRBJ2-3, the V gene TRBV12-3 or TRBV12-4; no definite D call. The CDR3 has 14 residues. Trimming left V 3 bases short and J 4 bases short, with 11 bases between. CDR3 protein: CASSFLDEADTQYF. In DNA form, the CDR3 reads TGTGCCAGCAGTTTTCTGGATGAGGCAGATACGCAGTATTTT.

The CDR3 reads CAISESSPTEGGRRETQYF. In nucleotides, the CDR3 is TGTGCCATCAGTGAGTCGAGCCCCACCGAAGGCGGGAGACGAGAGACCCAGTACTTC. V gene TRBV10-3 combines with J gene TRBJ2-7; 7 bases line up with TRBD2. The tail of the sequence fits TRBJ2-5 better, so the J call may be wrong. CDR1 ENHRY and CDR2 SYGVKD come from the germline V gene. This CDR3 region has 19 residues.

V usage is TRBV27 and J usage is TRBJ2-5; D is unresolved. The germline V gene has CDR1 MNHEY and CDR2 SMNVEV (reference sequence). The CDR3 covers 13 residues. The V end lost 6 bases, the J end lost 4 bases, and 12 bases lay between the germline ends. CDR3 protein: CASSGGSRETQYF. CDR3 DNA: TGTGCCAGCAGCGGCGGTAGCCGAGAGACCCAGTACTTC.

This clonotype was observed once. The rearrangement links TRBV20-1 to TRBJ1-1; D is unclear. There are 14 residues in the CDR3. Trimming removed 0 bases from V and 1 base from J, with 9 bases in between. In germline, CDR1 is DFQATT, CDR2 SNEGSKA (reference sequence). The CDR3 DNA reads TGCAGTGCTAGAGACCCTATACGGAACACTGAAGCTTTCTTT. Protein sequence: CSARDPIRNTEAFF.

V gene TRBV7-9 combines with J gene TRBJ2-3; D unclear. The V gene lost 0 bases and the J gene lost 2 bases, with 12 bases spanning the gap. CDR3 length: 16 residues. The germline V gene encodes CDR1 SEHNR and CDR2 FQNEAQ (reference sequence). The CDR3 bases are TGTGCCAGCAGCTTAGCTCGACCGGGCTCCACAGATACGCAGTATTTT. Its translation is CASSLARPGSTDTQYF.

A few counts support this clonotype. The DNA for the CDR3 is TGTGCCAGCAGTGACTCGACTAGCGGGGGGGATACGCAGTATTTT. Translated: CASSDSTSGGDTQYF. The chain employs TRBV6-4 and TRBJ2-3, with TRBD2 matching 13 bases. The CDR3 loop spans 15 amino acids. V gave up 0 bases and J gave up 6 bases; unmatched junction bases: 0. Germline CDR1 MRHNA, CDR2 SNTAGT.

As for this clonotype: The junction differs from germline at one of its ends, possibly a read error. The genes are TRBV12-3 or TRBV12-4 and TRBJ2-3; no firm D call. The CDR3 runs to 14 residues. The CDR3 DNA reads TGTACCAGCAAAGGTCTCCGGGGCACAGATACGCAGTATTTT. Translating gives CTSKGLRGTDTQYF.

This clonotype has just one count. The chain employs TRBV29-1 and TRBJ2-2, with D possibly matching TRBD1 (5 bases). V dropped 3 bases and J dropped 4 bases, with 9 bases sitting between them. Germline loops: CDR1 SQVTM, CDR2 ANQGSEA. There are 13 residues in the CDR3. DNA for the CDR3: TGCAGCGTTGATGGTCAGGGCACCGGGGAGCTGTTTTTT. Residues: CSVDGQGTGELFF.

CDR3 region: CASSATQRGLQDGYTF. The CDR3 DNA is TGTGCCAGCAGTGCGACCCAAAGGGGGCTTCAGGATGGCTACACCTTC. The V gene is TRBV6-1, the J gene TRBJ1-2; 7 nucleotides line up with TRBD1. CDR1 and CDR2 from the germline V gene are MNHNS and SASEGT. The junction had 14 bases not matched to a gene; V was cut back by 4 bases and J by 6 bases. The CDR3 extends over 16 amino acids.

This clonotype was observed a single time. This chain links TRBV7-9 with TRBJ2-1; D is possibly TRBD1 (6 bases). CDR3 length: 15 amino acids. V lost 2 bases and J 3 bases, leaving 11 bases between the germline ends. Germline CDR1 reads SEHNR; CDR2 reads FQNEAQ (reference sequence). CDR3 nucleotides: TGTGCCAGCAGCTTATGGGACACCCACTACAATGAGCAGTTCTTC. Translated: CASSLWDTHYNEQFF.

This chain connects TRBV6-6 to TRBJ2-3, with D unresolved. The CDR3 is 15 residues long. The V gene's germline CDR1 is MNHNY and CDR2 SVGAGI (reference sequence). Trimming shortened V by 8 bases and J by 1 base, and 16 bases separated the two germline ends. This CDR3 reads CASVPAQLGTDTQYF. As DNA, the CDR3 is TGTGCCAGCGTGCCGGCACAGCTCGGCACAGATACGCAGTATTTT.

This clonotype has just a few counts. The chain is built from TRBV7-8 and TRBJ2-1; possibly TRBD1 or TRBD2 for D (5 bases each). The CDR3 length is 14 residues. Germline V gene sequence: CDR1 SGHVS, CDR2 FQNEAQ. V was clipped by 4 bases and J by 6 bases, with 13 bases between them. The CDR3 spells CASSSDEGFNEQFF. The CDR3 bases are TGTGCCAGCAGCTCAGATGAGGGGTTCAATGAGCAGTTCTTC.

This clonotype was detected a few times. The chain employs TRBV10-2 and TRBJ2-1, with unresolved D. Germline CDR1 and CDR2: WSHSY and SAAADI. Trimming pared 0 bases from V and 6 bases from J, leaving 6 bases between. This CDR3 region has 13 residues. CDR3 region: CASSESTGNEQFF. In DNA form, the CDR3 reads TGCGCCAGCAGTGAGTCGACCGGCAATGAGCAGTTCTTC.

This sequence joins TRBV2 and TRBJ2-3, with 9 bases that match TRBD1. This CDR3 contains 15 residues. The V gene's germline CDR1 is SNHLY and CDR2 FYNNEI. V dropped 5 bases and J dropped 2; count of bases not matched to a gene: 5. CDR3 protein: CASSSRTGATDTQYF. The CDR3 bases are TGTGCCAGCAGTTCCAGGACAGGGGCCACAGATACGCAGTATTTT.

A word on this clonotype: Sequence at one end of the junction differs from germline and may be a read error. V and J are TRBV5-4 and TRBJ2-1; 13 bases match TRBD2. The length of the CDR3 is 16 residues. CDR1 and CDR2 from the germline V gene are SGHNT and YYREEE (reference sequence). The CDR3 spells CASSPGGLAGTNEQLF. DNA for the CDR3: TGTGCCAGCAGCCCGGGGGGACTAGCGGGAACCAATGAGCAGTTATTC. Looking up the rest from reference TRBV5-4 and TRBJ2-1 gives the full variable domain: ETGVTQSPTHLIKTRGQQVTLRCSSQSGHNTVSWYQQALGQGPQFIFQYYREEENGRGNFPPRFSGLQFPNYSSELNVNALELDDSALYLCASSPGGLAGTNEQLFGPGTRLTVL.

This clonotype came up once. The chain couples TRBV6-2 or TRBV6-3 to TRBJ2-3, with a tentative D call TRBD1 (6 bases). V lost 8 bases, J lost 2 bases, and 14 bases lay in between. Germline V CDR1 and CDR2: MNHEY, SVGEGT. The CDR3 has 14 residues. The CDR3 bases are TGTGCCAGCTTGCGAGGACAGCTCACAGATACGCAGTATTTT. This codes for CASLRGQLTDTQYF.

There are many counts of this clonotype. DNA of the CDR3: TGTGCCAGCAGCTTTAGAGGCGGGGGCGGAGAGACCCAGTACTTC. Residues: CASSFRGGGGETQYF. V gene TRBV7-8 combines with J gene TRBJ2-5; D may be TRBD2 (7 bases). CDR1 SGHVS and CDR2 FQNEAQ come from the germline V gene. The length of the CDR3 is 15 residues. Trimming took 3 bases from V and 4 from J, leaving 15 bases between them.